Detailed here is one T cell receptor (beta chain). What it binds is not known. The data were taken from a study of cytomegalovirus exposure and HLA in healthy donors. Study findings and constraints: It is likely that the observed cluster of highly shared sequence variants was a sequencing artifact. Reportedly, TCR beta sequences accurately predicted HLA-A and HLA-B alleles in most subjects. Within an earlier analysis, most TCR beta V segments proved productive either about 87% or about 30% of the time.

13 Jbeta primers and 60 Vbeta primers were used for the PCR. In the original analysis: The authors later counted 70 million to 80 million unique TCR beta chains, some 10 million of them shared. Using immunoSEQ multiplex PCR, the repertoire was profiled, and TCRdb retains in-frame clones only, with some absent. The DNA gave D and trimming, while V, J and clone size come from that table. The profile covers more than 100,000 clones, with over 60% appearing a single time and under 9% taken by the ten largest. Sequences were obtained from PBMCs. The clonotype comes from a woman between 40 and 50 years old in good health and CMV-seropositive.

CDR3 amino acids: CASSEVGGVETQYF. CDR3 bases: TGTGCCAGCAGTGAAGTCGGAGGGGTAGAGACCCAGTACTTC. This sequence joins TRBV2 and TRBJ2-5, with TRBD2 as a possible D gene (6 bases). Germline-derived CDR1 and CDR2 are SNHLY and FYNNEI. The V end was cut by 1 base, the J end by 4 bases, with 10 bases between. This CDR3 has 14 amino acids. Combining the CDR3 with reference TRBV2 and TRBJ2-5 gives the whole variable domain EPEVTQTPSHQVTQMGQEVILRCVPISNHLYFYWYRQILGQKVEFLVSFYNNEISEKSEIFDDQFSVERPDGSNFTLKIRSTKLEDSAMYFCASSEVGGVETQYFGPGTRLLVL.